This T cell receptor (beta chain) was identified during a study of blood T cells in healthy people across ages. The CDR3 length is 14 residues. Trimming removed 5 bases from V and 4 bases from J; junction bases left unmatched: 5. CDR1 is SGHTA and CDR2 is FQGNSA in the germline V gene. The use of a sample-barcoded 5' primer and a J-beta primer mix characterized a second PCR of roughly 7 to 11 cycles. TCRdb reprocessed the 5' RACE reads via MiXCR and lists one record per CDR3 protein. The profile shows 1.2 million to 1.5 million distinct CDR3 sequences, around 55% of them singletons. The source of this sequence is a man between 18 and 29 years old in good health. The chain combines TRBV7-2 with TRBJ2-1; 7 bases are a match to TRBD2. Sequenced input: blood. The CDR3 here is CASSKSGIYNEQFF. DNA for the CDR3: TGTGCCAGCAGCAAAAGCGGGATTTACAATGAGCAGTTCTTC. The whole variable domain, remainder taken from reference TRBV7-2 and TRBJ2-1, is GAGVSQSPSNKVTEKGKDVELRCDPISGHTALYWYRQSLGQGLEFLIYFQGNSAPDKSGLPSDRFSAERTGGSVSTLTIQRTQQEDSAVYLCASSKSGIYNEQFFGPGTRLTVL.